This T cell receptor beta chain emerged from a study of cytomegalovirus exposure and HLA in healthy donors. This PCR relied on a set of 60 Vbeta primers and 13 Jbeta primers. Sequencing was performed with immunoSEQ multiplex PCR; in TCRdb, only in-frame clones are kept and a portion is missing. The sample yields 150,000 to 200,000 clones, approximately 85% seen once. The source of this sequence is a man between 18 and 29 years old in good health and CMV-seropositive. The sample taken for sequencing was PBMCs.

CDR3 DNA sequence: TGTGCCAGCAGTTACTCAGGGGCCTACGAGCAGTACTTC. Amino acid sequence: CASSYSGAYEQYF. The J gene is TRBJ2-7, the V gene TRBV6-6; D might be TRBD1 (5 bases). The CDR3 covers 13 residues. V was clipped by 0 bases and J by 2 bases, with 5 bases between them. The V gene's germline CDR1 is MNHNY and CDR2 SVGAGI (reference sequence).